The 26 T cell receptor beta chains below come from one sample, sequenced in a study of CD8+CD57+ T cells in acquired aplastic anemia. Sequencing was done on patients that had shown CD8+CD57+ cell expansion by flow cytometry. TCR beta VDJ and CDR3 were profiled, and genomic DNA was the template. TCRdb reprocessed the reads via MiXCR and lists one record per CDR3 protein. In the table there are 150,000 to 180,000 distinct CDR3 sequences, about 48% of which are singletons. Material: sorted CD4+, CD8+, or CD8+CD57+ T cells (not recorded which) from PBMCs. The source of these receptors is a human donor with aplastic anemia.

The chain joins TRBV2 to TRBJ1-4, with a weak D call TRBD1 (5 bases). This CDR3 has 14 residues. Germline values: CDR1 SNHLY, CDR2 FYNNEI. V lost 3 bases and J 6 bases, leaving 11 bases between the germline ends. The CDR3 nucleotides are TGTGCCAGCAGTGAGTCTCAGGGTGATGAAAAACTGTTTTTT. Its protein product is CASSESQGDEKLFF.

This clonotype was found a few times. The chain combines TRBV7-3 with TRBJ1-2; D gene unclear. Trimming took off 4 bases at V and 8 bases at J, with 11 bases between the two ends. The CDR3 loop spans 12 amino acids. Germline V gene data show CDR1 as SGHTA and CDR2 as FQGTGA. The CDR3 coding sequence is TGTGCCAGCAGCTACGACGGGTTAGGCTACACCTTC. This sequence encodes CASSYDGLGYTF.

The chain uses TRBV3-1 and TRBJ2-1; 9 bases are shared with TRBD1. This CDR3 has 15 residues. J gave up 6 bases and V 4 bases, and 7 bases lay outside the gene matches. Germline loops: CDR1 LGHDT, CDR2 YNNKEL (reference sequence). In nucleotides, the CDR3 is TGTGCCAGCAGCCCTTACAGGGGGCTGGGCAATGAGCAGTTCTTC. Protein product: CASSPYRGLGNEQFF.

In DNA form, the CDR3 reads TGTGCCAGTAGTATAGGGGAGGTTGGTACTGAAGCTTTCTTT. Residues: CASSIGEVGTEAFF. The chain employs TRBV19 and TRBJ1-1, with unresolved D. The CDR3 length is 14 residues. V was trimmed by 1 base and J by 5 bases, leaving 11 bases between them. Germline assignment: CDR1 LNHDA and CDR2 SQIVND (reference sequence).

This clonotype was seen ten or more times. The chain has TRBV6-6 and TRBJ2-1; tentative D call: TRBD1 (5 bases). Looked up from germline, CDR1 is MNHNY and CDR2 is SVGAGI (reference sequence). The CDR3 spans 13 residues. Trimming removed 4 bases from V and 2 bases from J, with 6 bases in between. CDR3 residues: CASSWTTYNEQFF. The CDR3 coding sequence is TGTGCCAGCAGTTGGACAACCTACAATGAGCAGTTCTTC.

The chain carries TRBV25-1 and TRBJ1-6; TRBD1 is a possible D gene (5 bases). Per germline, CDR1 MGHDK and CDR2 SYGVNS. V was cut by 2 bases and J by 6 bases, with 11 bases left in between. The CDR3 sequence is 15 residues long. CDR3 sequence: CASSEGTDFNSPLHF. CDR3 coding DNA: TGTGCCAGCAGTGAAGGGACGGATTTTAATTCACCCCTCCACTTT.

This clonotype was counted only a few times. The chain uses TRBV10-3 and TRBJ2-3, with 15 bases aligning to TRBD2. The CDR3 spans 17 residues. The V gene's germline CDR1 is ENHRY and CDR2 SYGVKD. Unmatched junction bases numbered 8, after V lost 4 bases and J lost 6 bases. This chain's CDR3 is CAISGAGTSGGLDTQYF. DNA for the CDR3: TGTGCCATCAGTGGAGCCGGGACTAGCGGGGGGTTGGATACGCAGTATTTT.

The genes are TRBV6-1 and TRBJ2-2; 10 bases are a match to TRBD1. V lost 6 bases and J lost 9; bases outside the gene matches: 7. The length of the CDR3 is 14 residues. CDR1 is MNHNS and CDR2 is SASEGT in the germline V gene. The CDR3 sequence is CASRPGQGGWELFF. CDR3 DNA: TGTGCCAGCAGGCCCGGACAGGGGGGCTGGGAGCTGTTTTTT.

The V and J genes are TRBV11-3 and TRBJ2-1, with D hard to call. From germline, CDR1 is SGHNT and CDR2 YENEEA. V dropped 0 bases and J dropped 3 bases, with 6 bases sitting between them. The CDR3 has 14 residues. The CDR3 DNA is TGTGCCAGCAGCTTAGATCTCGTCTACAATGAGCAGTTCTTC. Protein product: CASSLDLVYNEQFF.

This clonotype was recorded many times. CDR3: CASSPRGGDGYTF. The CDR3, as DNA: TGCGCCAGCAGCCCCCGGGGGGGAGACGGCTACACCTTC. The rearrangement joins TRBV5-1 to TRBJ1-2; maybe TRBD1 (5 bases). Germline lookup yields CDR1 SGHRS and CDR2 YFSETQ. This CDR3 region has 13 residues. V was shortened by 4 bases and J by 8 bases, with 15 bases between the two germline ends.

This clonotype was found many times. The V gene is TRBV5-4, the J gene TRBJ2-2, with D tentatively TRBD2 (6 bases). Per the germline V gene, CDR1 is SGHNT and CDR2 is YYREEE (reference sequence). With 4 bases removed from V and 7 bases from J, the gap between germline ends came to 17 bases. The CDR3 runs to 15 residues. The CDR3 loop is CASSPAGGEGGELFF. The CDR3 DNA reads TGTGCCAGCAGCCCGGCCGGGGGAGAGGGCGGGGAGCTGTTTTTT.

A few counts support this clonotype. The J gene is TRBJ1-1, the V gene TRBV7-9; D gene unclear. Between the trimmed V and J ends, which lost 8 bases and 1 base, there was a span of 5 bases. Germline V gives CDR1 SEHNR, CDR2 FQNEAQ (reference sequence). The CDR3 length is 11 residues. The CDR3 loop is CASPRNTEAFF. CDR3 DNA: TGTGCCAGCCCGCGGAACACTGAAGCTTTCTTT.

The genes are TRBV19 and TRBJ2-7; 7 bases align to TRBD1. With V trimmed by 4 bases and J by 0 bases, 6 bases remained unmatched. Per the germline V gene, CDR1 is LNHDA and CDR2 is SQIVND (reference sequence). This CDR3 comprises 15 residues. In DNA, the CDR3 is TGTGCCAGTAGTAACCGGGACAGTTCCTCCTACGAGCAGTACTTC. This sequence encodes CASSNRDSSSYEQYF.

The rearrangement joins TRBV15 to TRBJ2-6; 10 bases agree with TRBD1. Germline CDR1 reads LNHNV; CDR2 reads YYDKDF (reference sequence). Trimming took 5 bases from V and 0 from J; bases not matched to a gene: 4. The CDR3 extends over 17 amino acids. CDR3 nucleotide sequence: TGTGCCACCAGCGAGAGGGACAGGGGCTCTGGGGCCAACGTCCTGACTTTC. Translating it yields CATSERDRGSGANVLTF.

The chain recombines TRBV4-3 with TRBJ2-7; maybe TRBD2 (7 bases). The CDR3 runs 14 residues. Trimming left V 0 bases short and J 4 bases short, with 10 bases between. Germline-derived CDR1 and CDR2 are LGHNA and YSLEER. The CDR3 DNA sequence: TGCGCCAGCAGCCAAGATCGGGGGGCATACGAGCAGTACTTC. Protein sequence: CASSQDRGAYEQYF.

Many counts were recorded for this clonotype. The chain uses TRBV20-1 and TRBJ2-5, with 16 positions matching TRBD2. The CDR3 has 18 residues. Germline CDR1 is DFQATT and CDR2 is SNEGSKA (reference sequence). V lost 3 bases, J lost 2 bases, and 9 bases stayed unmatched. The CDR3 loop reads CSASLPGLAGGLQETQYF. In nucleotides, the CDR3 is TGCAGTGCTAGCCTCCCGGGACTAGCGGGGGGGCTACAAGAGACCCAGTACTTC.

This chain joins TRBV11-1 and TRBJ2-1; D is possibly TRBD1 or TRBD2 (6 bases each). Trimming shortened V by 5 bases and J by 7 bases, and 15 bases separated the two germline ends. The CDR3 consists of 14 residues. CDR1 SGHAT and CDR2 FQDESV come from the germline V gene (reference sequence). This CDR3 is CASSPRGPGNEQFF. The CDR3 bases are TGTGCCAGCAGCCCACGGGGGCCTGGGAATGAGCAGTTCTTC.

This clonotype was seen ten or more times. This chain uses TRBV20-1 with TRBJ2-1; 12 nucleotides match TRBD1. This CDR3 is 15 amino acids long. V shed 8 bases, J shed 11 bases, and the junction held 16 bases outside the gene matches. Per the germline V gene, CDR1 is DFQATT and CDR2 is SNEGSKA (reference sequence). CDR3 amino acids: CSYPGPGTGGIKQFF. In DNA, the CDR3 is TGCAGTTACCCCGGGCCCGGGACAGGGGGCATAAAGCAGTTCTTC.

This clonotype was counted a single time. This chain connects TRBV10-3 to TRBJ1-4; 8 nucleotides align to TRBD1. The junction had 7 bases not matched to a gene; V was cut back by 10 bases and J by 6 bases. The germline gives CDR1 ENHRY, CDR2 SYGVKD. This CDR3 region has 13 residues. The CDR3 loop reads CATRTGQDEKLFF. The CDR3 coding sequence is TGTGCCACCCGGACAGGGCAGGATGAAAAACTGTTTTTT.

The CDR3 sequence: CATSDPLAGQETQHF. As DNA, the CDR3 is TGTGCCACCAGTGATCCCCTAGCGGGGCAAGAGACCCAGCATTTT. The rearrangement joins TRBV24-1 to TRBJ1-5; maybe TRBD1 (5 bases). Germline V gives CDR1 KGHDR, CDR2 SFDVKD. This CDR3 has 15 amino acids. The V end lost 3 bases, the J end lost 11 bases, and 19 bases lay between the germline ends.

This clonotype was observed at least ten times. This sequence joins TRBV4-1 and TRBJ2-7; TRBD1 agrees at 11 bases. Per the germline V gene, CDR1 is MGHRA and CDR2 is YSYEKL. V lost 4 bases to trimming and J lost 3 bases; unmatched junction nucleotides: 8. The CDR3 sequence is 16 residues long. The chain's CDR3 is CASSPEPGTGGYEQYF. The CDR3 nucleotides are TGCGCCAGCAGCCCTGAACCCGGGACAGGGGGCTACGAGCAGTACTTC.

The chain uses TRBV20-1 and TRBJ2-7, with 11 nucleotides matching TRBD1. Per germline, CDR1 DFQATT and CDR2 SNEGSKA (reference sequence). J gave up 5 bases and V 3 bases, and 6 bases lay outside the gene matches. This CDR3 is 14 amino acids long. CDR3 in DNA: TGCAGTGCTAGCCTGGACAGGGGGCAGGACGAGCAGTACTTC. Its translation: CSASLDRGQDEQYF.

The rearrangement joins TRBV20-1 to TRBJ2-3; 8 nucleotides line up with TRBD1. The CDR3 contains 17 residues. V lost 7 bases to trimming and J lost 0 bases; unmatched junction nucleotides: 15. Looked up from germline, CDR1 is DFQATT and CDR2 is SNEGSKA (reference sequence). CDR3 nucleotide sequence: TGCAGTGTTAGTATAGGACAGGGCGTTTCTAGCACAGATACGCAGTATTTT. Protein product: CSVSIGQGVSSTDTQYF.

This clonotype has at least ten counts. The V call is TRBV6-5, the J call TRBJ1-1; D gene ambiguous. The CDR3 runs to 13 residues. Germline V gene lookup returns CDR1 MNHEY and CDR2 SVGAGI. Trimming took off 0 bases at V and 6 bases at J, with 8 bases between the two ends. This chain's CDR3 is CASSYSAQSEAFF. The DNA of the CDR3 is TGTGCCAGCAGTTACTCGGCACAGTCTGAAGCTTTCTTT.

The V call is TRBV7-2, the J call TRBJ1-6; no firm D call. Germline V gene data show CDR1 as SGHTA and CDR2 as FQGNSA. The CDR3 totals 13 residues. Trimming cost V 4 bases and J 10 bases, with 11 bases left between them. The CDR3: CASSSSRRSPLHF. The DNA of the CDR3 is TGTGCCAGCAGCTCCTCACGGCGGTCACCCCTCCACTTT.

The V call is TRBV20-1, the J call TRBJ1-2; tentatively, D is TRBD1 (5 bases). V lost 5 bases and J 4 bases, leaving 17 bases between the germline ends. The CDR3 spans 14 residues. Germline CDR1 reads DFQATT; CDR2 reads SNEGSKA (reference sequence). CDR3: CSAQPQGGSYGYTF. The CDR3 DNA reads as TGCAGTGCTCAACCTCAGGGTGGATCCTATGGCTACACCTTC.